The sequence of this T cell receptor beta chain was determined in a study of blood T cell repertoires in COVID-19. Overall study: Italy, Spain and the United States were the sources of the convalescent and acute COVID-19 samples.

Enrolled through a virtual design, the participants were between 18 and 89 years of age and came from fewer than 30 US areas. In the original analysis: Cell counts per sample came from amplifying reference gene primers. Repertoires were generated with immunoSEQ multiplex PCR, while TCRdb's copy carries only in-frame clones and drops some. For V, J and clone size, that table is used; D and trimming come from the DNA. The sample consists of over 200,000 clones, roughly 86% of them appearing once. The TCR sequence derives from a woman aged 25 to 39 with acute COVID-19. Material for sequencing was PBMCs or T cells enriched from blood (not recorded which).

The CDR3 is CASAQGTVLNTEAFF. CDR3 in DNA: TGTGCCAGCGCTCAAGGGACAGTATTGAACACTGAAGCTTTCTTT. This rearrangement joins TRBV3-1 (or the pseudogene TRBV3-2) to TRBJ1-1; 7 positions match TRBD1. J was trimmed by 0 bases and V by 8 bases; bases with no gene match: 9. This CDR3 has 15 amino acids. CDR1 is LGHDT and CDR2 is YNNKEL in the germline V gene (reference sequence).